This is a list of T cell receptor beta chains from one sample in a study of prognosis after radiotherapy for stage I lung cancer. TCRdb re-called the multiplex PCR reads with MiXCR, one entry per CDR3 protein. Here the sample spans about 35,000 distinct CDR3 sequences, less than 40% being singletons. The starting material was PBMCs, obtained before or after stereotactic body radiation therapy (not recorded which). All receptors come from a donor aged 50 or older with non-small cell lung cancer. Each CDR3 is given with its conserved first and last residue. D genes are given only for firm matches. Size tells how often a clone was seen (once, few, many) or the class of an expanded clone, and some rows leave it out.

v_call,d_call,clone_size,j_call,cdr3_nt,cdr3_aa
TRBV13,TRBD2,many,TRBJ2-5,TGTGCCAGCAGCAACCGAGCGGGGGTGGGTGAGACCCAGTACTTC,CASSNRAGVGETQYF
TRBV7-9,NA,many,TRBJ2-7,TGTGCCAGCAGCTCAATACAGTTGGGCCGCTCCTACGAGCAGTACTTC,CASSSIQLGRSYEQYF
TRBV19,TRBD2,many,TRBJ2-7,TGTGCCAGTCGGACTAGCGGGAGCTACGAGCAGTACTTC,CASRTSGSYEQYF
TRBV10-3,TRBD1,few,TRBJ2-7,TGTGCCATCAGTGACCCCGGGACAGGGGCCGAGCAGTACTTC,CAISDPGTGAEQYF
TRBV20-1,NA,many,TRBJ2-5,TGCAGTGCTCTCCGGGCTCCCGGGGAGACCCAGTACTTC,CSALRAPGETQYF
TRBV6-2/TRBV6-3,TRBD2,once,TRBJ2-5,TGTGCCAGAAAGACCGGGGGGAGGGAGACCCAGTACTTC,CARKTGGRETQYF
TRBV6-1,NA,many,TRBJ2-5,TGTGCCAGCAGTGGTTGGACAGTCCGGGAGACCCAGTACTTC,CASSGWTVRETQYF
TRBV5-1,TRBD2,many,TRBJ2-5,TGCGCCAGCAGCTCGACTAGCGGGGGGCAAGAGACCCAGTACTTC,CASSSTSGGQETQYF
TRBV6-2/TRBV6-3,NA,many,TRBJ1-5,TGTGCCAGCAGCGACAGAACCAATCAGCCCCAGCATTTT,CASSDRTNQPQHF
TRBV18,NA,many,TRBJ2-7,TGTGCCAGCTCACCACAAGCAGGTGATGGGGAGCAGTACTTC,CASSPQAGDGEQYF
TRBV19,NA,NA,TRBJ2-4,TGTGCCAGTAGTATGGAAGACAGAAACATTCAGTACTTC,CASSMEDRNIQYF
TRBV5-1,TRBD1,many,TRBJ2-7,TGCGCCAGCAGCTTGGAACAGGGGTCTCCCTACGAGCAGTACTTC,CASSLEQGSPYEQYF
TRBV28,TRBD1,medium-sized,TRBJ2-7,TGTGCCAGCAGTTTGGAACAGGGGCTCCACGAGCAGTACTTC,CASSLEQGLHEQYF
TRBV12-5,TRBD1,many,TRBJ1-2,TGTGCTAGTGGTTTGGTCCTGGGACAGGGCGGGTTGGACTATGGCTACACCTTC,CASGLVLGQGGLDYGYTF
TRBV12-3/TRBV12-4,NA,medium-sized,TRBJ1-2,TGTGCCAGCTCCGGGTCCGGTGGCTACACCTTC,CASSGSGGYTF
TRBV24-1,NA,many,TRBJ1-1,TGTGCCACCCGAGGACTCTGGAACACTGAAGCTTTCTTT,CATRGLWNTEAFF
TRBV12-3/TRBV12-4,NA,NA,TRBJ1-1,TGTGCCAGCAGTCACCTTAGACAGGAGGGGAACACTGAAGCTCTCTTT,CASSHLRQEGNTEALF
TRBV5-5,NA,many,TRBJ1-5,TGTGCCAGCAGCTTGGTCGGGGACATTAATCAGCCCCAGCATTTT,CASSLVGDINQPQHF
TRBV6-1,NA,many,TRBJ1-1,TGTGCCAGCAGTCTCAATGGTGCCCTGAACACTGAAGCTTTCTTT,CASSLNGALNTEAFF
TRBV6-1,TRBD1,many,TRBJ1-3,TGTGCCAGCACTTTGACAGGGGAGGGAAACACCATATATTTT,CASTLTGEGNTIYF
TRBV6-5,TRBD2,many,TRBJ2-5,TGTGCCAGCAGTTACTCCGCGGGGGGGCGGGCGGAGACCCAGTACTTC,CASSYSAGGRAETQYF
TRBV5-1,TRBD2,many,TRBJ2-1,TGCGCCAGCAGTCAAGGGACTCCGGGACTAGCGACAAATGAGCAGTTCTTC,CASSQGTPGLATNEQFF
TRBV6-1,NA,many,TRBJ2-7,TGTGCCAGCAGCGGGTTCGGCAGAAATCCCTACGAGCAGTACTTC,CASSGFGRNPYEQYF
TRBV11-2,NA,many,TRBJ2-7,TGTGCCAGCAGCTTAGTCCCGCCCTCCGATGCCTACGAGCAGTACTTC,CASSLVPPSDAYEQYF
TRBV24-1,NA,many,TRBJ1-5,TGTGCCACCAGTGACACACAGGAGAGGTATCAGCCCCAGCATTTT,CATSDTQERYQPQHF
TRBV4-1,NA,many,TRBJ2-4,TGCGCCAGCAGCCAATTTTATCAGGGGGGGAACATTCAGTACTTC,CASSQFYQGGNIQYF
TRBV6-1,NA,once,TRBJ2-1,TGTGCCAGCAGCCGGGACTTCTACAATGAGCAGTTCTTC,CASSRDFYNEQFF
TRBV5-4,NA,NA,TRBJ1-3,TGTGCCAGCAGCGGTCCGGACACCGCTGGAAACACCATATATTTT,CASSGPDTAGNTIYF
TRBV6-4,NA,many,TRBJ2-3,TGTGCCAGCAGTGATTCCCACGGGCGTGACGGGACCCGCGCAGATACGCAGTATTTT,CASSDSHGRDGTRADTQYF
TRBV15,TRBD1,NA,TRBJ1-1,TGTGCCACCAGCAGACAGGGGGTAAAGGGGACTGAAGCTTTCTTT,CATSRQGVKGTEAFF
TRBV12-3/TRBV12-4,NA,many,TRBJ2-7,TGTGCCAGCACTAGAGGCAGGAACTACGAGCAGTACTTC,CASTRGRNYEQYF
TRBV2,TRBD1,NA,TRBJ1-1,TGTGCCAGCAGCGACGAGGGACAGTACGAAGCTTTCTTT,CASSDEGQYEAFF